The clone carrying this T cell receptor beta chain was counted between two and nine times. Its cognate antigen is unknown. The data are from a study of blood T cells in healthy people across ages. Overall study findings and caveats: Higher diversity and more naive CD4+ cells were features of long-lived donors, compared to aged donors.

Primers used in a second PCR of about 6 to 12 cycles were a sample-barcoded 5' primer and a J-beta primer mix. TCRdb ran MiXCR on the 5' RACE reads and lists one entry per CDR3 protein. The sample comprises about 500,000 distinct CDR3 sequences, less than 25% of which are singletons, and 8.5% to 9.5% rests with the top ten. In germline, CDR1 is DFQATT, CDR2 SNEGSKA (reference sequence). This CDR3 has 15 residues. V was clipped by 2 bases and J by 5 bases, with 15 bases between them. Extracted total RNA amounted to at least 5.5 micrograms for each sample. Separately, the same data were catalogued under a study of T cells of mothers and their children. That publication notes: Similar thymic selection effects on TCR recombination output appear in pairs, both related and unrelated.

The material sequenced was blood. The rearrangement uses TRBV20-1 and TRBJ1-4; TRBD1 is a possible D gene (5 bases). The source is a boy aged 5-17 years in good health. The CDR3 DNA follows: TGCAGTGCTAGACCGGAACTGGGGGGGAATGAAAAACTGTTTTTT. Amino acid sequence: CSARPELGGNEKLFF.